This T cell receptor beta chain was captured by sequencing in a study of CDR3 diversity in severe acne. MiXCR, run by TCRdb on the PCR reads, gives a single entry per CDR3 protein. The table shows tens of thousands of distinct CDR3 sequences, with 45% to 60% occurring only once. To note about this clonotype: Since no conserved phenylalanine or tryptophan closes the CDR3, a read error is the likely cause.

Germline assignment: CDR1 MNHNS and CDR2 SASEGT. The CDR3 sequence is 13 residues long. The TCR originated in a male donor in good health, without acne. This rearrangement joins TRBV6-1 to TRBJ1-2, with D tentatively TRBD1 (5 bases). Material: blood. CDR3 DNA: TGTGCCAGTAGTGAATGGGGCGAAGATGGCTACACCTCC. It translates to CASSEWGEDGYTS.